One sample yielded the 24 T cell receptor beta chains listed below, sequenced in a study of shared clonotypes between healthy human individuals. Generated by immunoSEQ multiplex PCR, the TCRdb table keeps only in-frame clones and is missing some. Among about 2.4 million clones listed, roughly 93% were seen once. Sequences were obtained from naive CD4+ T cells from PBMCs. The subset denotes: CD45RA+ positively selected. Every receptor here comes from a man aged 18 to 29 in good health. Some clones in this sample may be carry-over from other donors' samples.

The chain is built from TRBV5-4 and TRBJ1-2, with D possibly matching TRBD1 (5 bases). This CDR3 has 16 amino acids. V shed 3 bases and J shed 4 bases, with 19 bases lying between them. Germline-derived CDR1 and CDR2 are SGHNT and YYREEE (reference sequence). The CDR3 sequence: CASSSPGRGPSYGYTF. The CDR3, as DNA: TGTGCCAGCAGCTCTCCGGGGAGGGGCCCTTCCTATGGCTACACCTTC.

This chain uses TRBV15 with TRBJ2-5; possibly TRBD2 for D (6 bases). The J call may be incorrect, as the DNA end agrees better with TRBJ2-7. The germline gives CDR1 LNHNV, CDR2 YYDKDF (reference sequence). The CDR3 covers 17 residues. CDR3 in DNA: TGTGCCACCAGCCGGGCCCCCGGGCTAGCGCTAACCTACGAGCAGTACTTC. Translation gives CATSRAPGLALTYEQYF.

This chain joins TRBV11-2 and TRBJ2-7; D gene unclear. From germline, CDR1 is SGHAT and CDR2 FQNNGV. Trimming removed 0 bases at V and 10 bases at J, with 16 bases between. This CDR3 contains 14 residues. CDR3 region: CASSLDLTRIVQYF. For the CDR3, the DNA is TGTGCCAGCAGCTTAGATCTTACGAGAATAGTCCAGTACTTC.

The chain recombines TRBV30 with TRBJ2-5; TRBD2 aligns across 13 bases. This CDR3 has 14 residues. Germline CDR1 GTSNPN, CDR2 SVGIG (reference sequence). The trim removed 8 bases at V and 5 bases at J, leaving 8 bases unmatched. CDR3 loop: CAQRTSGSIETQYF. CDR3 nucleotide sequence: TGTGCCCAAAGGACTAGCGGGAGTATCGAGACCCAGTACTTC.

The chain links TRBV7-2 to TRBJ1-1; perhaps TRBD1 as D (6 bases). The CDR3 covers 18 residues. The V and J ends lost 4 bases and 0 bases respectively, with 21 bases between them. The germline V gene encodes CDR1 SGHTA and CDR2 FQGNSA. CDR3 in amino acids: CASSSIPLTGALNTEAFF. The CDR3 DNA follows: TGTGCCAGCAGCTCCATACCACTGACAGGAGCATTGAACACTGAAGCTTTCTTT.

The rearrangement joins TRBV6-5 to TRBJ2-7, with 7 nucleotides matching TRBD1. This CDR3 is built from 15 residues. Unmatched junction bases numbered 9, after V lost 5 bases and J lost 2 bases. Germline CDR1 MNHEY, CDR2 SVGAGI. CDR3 residues: CASSHGQVPPYEQYF. The CDR3 DNA sequence: TGTGCCAGCAGTCACGGACAGGTGCCCCCCTACGAGCAGTACTTC.

The chain links TRBV5-6 to TRBJ1-5, with D unclear. The CDR3 consists of 13 residues. V lost 6 bases, J lost 4 bases, and 11 bases lay in between. The germline V gene encodes CDR1 SGHDT and CDR2 YYEEEE. Written as DNA, the CDR3 is TGTGCCAGCACTACGGGAGGGAATCAGCCCCAGCATTTT. As protein: CASTTGGNQPQHF.

The chain couples TRBV9 to TRBJ2-3; no firm D call. Trimming left V 0 bases short and J 1 base short, with 15 bases between. The CDR3 contains 17 residues. The germline CDR1 and CDR2 sequences are SGDLS and YYNGEE. CDR3 sequence reads: CASSVVAARLGTDTQYF. For the CDR3, the DNA is TGTGCCAGCAGCGTAGTCGCAGCGAGGTTGGGCACAGATACGCAGTATTTT.

For this clone: Other DNA sequences in this specimen translate into the identical CDR3. The chain couples TRBV28 to TRBJ2-2; no firm D call. V was shortened by 3 bases and J by 4 bases, with 6 bases between the two germline ends. The CDR3 consists of 13 residues. CDR1 MDHEN and CDR2 SYDVKM come from the germline V gene. CDR3 residues: CASSLVSTGELFF. CDR3 DNA: TGTGCCAGCAGTTTGGTCAGCACCGGGGAGCTGTTTTTT.

J is TRBJ1-2 and V is TRBV18; maybe TRBD1 (5 bases). This CDR3 comprises 14 residues. The V and J ends lost 3 bases and 10 bases respectively, with 18 bases between them. Germline V lookup: CDR1 KGHSH, CDR2 LQKENI. The CDR3 bases are TGTGCCAGCTCACCCACCGGGGGAACTGCTGACTACACCTTC. Protein sequence: CASSPTGGTADYTF. Filled out from reference TRBV18 and TRBJ1-2, the complete variable domain reads NAGVMQNPRHLVRRRGQEARLRCSPMKGHSHVYWYRQLPEEGLKFMVYLQKENIIDESGMPKERFSAEFPKEGPSILRIQQVVRGDSAAYFCASSPTGGTADYTFGSGTRLTVV.

The chain carries TRBV27 and TRBJ1-2; D possibly corresponds to TRBD1 (5 bases). The germline V gene has CDR1 MNHEY and CDR2 SMNVEV (reference sequence). This CDR3 region has 14 residues. V was clipped by 4 bases and J by 8 bases, with 17 bases between them. CDR3 loop: CASSSAGAGLGYTF. DNA for the CDR3: TGTGCCAGCAGTTCCGCCGGGGCCGGCCTCGGCTACACCTTC.

The chain carries TRBV2 and TRBJ2-7; 9 nucleotides agree with TRBD1. Looked up from germline, CDR1 is SNHLY and CDR2 is FYNNEI. With V trimmed by 1 base and J by 5 bases, 3 bases remained unmatched. The CDR3 consists of 14 residues. The CDR3 DNA follows: TGTGCCAGCAGTGAAGGGACAGGGGTACACGAGCAGTACTTC. As protein: CASSEGTGVHEQYF.

The chain carries TRBV5-1 and TRBJ2-2; no reliable D call. The ends were cut back, 1 base at V and 3 bases at J, with 4 bases in the middle. This CDR3 is 13 amino acids long. Germline lookup yields CDR1 SGHRS and CDR2 YFSETQ. CDR3 loop: CASSLPHTGELFF. In DNA, the CDR3 is TGCGCCAGCAGCTTGCCCCACACCGGGGAGCTGTTTTTT. The whole variable domain, remainder taken from reference TRBV5-1 and TRBJ2-2, is KAGVTQTPRYLIKTRGQQVTLSCSPISGHRSVSWYQQTPGQGLQFLFEYFSETQRNKGNFPGRFSGRQFSNSRSEMNVSTLELGDSALYLCASSLPHTGELFFGEGSRLTVL.

A word on this clone: The sample carries other DNA sequences with the same CDR3. This chain connects TRBV9 to TRBJ1-5; no reliable D call. The CDR3 has 13 residues. Trimming took off 0 bases at V and 5 bases at J, with 6 bases between the two ends. Per germline, CDR1 SGDLS and CDR2 YYNGEE. CDR3 amino acids: CASSVGRDQPQHF. For the CDR3, the DNA is TGTGCCAGCAGCGTAGGGCGAGATCAGCCCCAGCATTTT.

This chain connects TRBV7-2 to TRBJ2-1; TRBD2 matches 12 bases. The trim removed 5 bases at V and 9 bases at J, leaving 11 bases unmatched. Germline V gene data show CDR1 as SGHTA and CDR2 as FQGNSA. CDR3 size: 16 residues. CDR3 region: CASSNVRTSGTGEQFF. In nucleotides, the CDR3 is TGTGCCAGCAGCAACGTGCGGACTAGCGGGACCGGTGAGCAGTTCTTC.

As for this clone: The sample holds other DNA sequences that translate to the same CDR3. CDR3 sequence reads: CASRLANTEAFF. The CDR3 DNA sequence: TGTGCCAGCAGGCTGGCGAACACTGAAGCTTTCTTT. This chain uses TRBV28 with TRBJ1-1, with D hard to call. V dropped 6 bases and J dropped 1 base, with 6 bases sitting between them. Germline CDR1 reads MDHEN; CDR2 reads SYDVKM. The CDR3 is made up of 12 amino acids.

To note about this clone: Other DNA variants within this sample encode the same CDR3. The V and J genes are TRBV7-2 and TRBJ1-4; the D gene is possibly TRBD1 (5 bases). The germline V gene encodes CDR1 SGHTA and CDR2 FQGNSA. V lost 1 base to trimming and J lost 8 bases, with 14 bases between them. CDR3 size: 15 residues. CDR3 DNA: TGTGCCAGCAGCTTAGGGGCAGGGCGAGGCGAAAAACTGTTTTTT. As protein: CASSLGAGRGEKLFF.

Note on this clone: Other nucleotide sequences in the sample specify the same CDR3. This CDR3 reads CASRADSYNEQFF. DNA of the CDR3: TGCGCCAGCAGGGCGGACTCCTACAATGAGCAGTTCTTC. The V gene is TRBV5-1, the J gene TRBJ2-1; D gene ambiguous. Trimming took off 5 bases at V and 0 bases at J, with 6 bases between the two ends. The CDR3 is made up of 13 amino acids. Germline assignment: CDR1 SGHRS and CDR2 YFSETQ. Filled out from reference TRBV5-1 and TRBJ2-1, the complete variable domain reads KAGVTQTPRYLIKTRGQQVTLSCSPISGHRSVSWYQQTPGQGLQFLFEYFSETQRNKGNFPGRFSGRQFSNSRSEMNVSTLELGDSALYLCASRADSYNEQFFGPGTRLTVL.

This sequence joins TRBV28 and TRBJ1-2; D call uncertain. The germline V gene has CDR1 MDHEN and CDR2 SYDVKM. V was clipped by 3 bases and J by 7 bases, with 12 bases between them. The CDR3 extends over 13 amino acids. The CDR3: CASSLAGRSGYTF. The CDR3 DNA reads TGTGCCAGCAGTTTGGCAGGACGGTCTGGCTACACCTTC.

CDR3 in DNA: TGTGCCAGCAGCTTAGGCGCCGGGAATAAGGACGAGCAGTACTTC. This codes for CASSLGAGNKDEQYF. This chain connects TRBV7-9 to TRBJ2-7; maybe TRBD2 (5 bases). Per the germline V gene, CDR1 is SEHNR and CDR2 is FQNEAQ (reference sequence). V was trimmed by 1 base and J by 5 bases, leaving 15 bases between them. The CDR3 spans 15 residues.

The chain recombines TRBV5-1 with TRBJ1-1; TRBD1 aligns across 8 bases. V lost 7 bases, J lost 3 bases, and 8 bases stayed unmatched. Germline lookup yields CDR1 SGHRS and CDR2 YFSETQ. The CDR3 spans 14 residues. CDR3 DNA: TGCGCCAGCCGATTGGACAGGGCGTACACTGAAGCTTTCTTT. Amino acid sequence: CASRLDRAYTEAFF.

V usage is TRBV7-6 and J usage is TRBJ1-1; possibly TRBD1 for D (5 bases). Germline assignment: CDR1 SGHVS and CDR2 FNYEAQ. Trimming cost V 1 base and J 3 bases, with 12 bases left between them. This CDR3 is 15 amino acids long. This CDR3 reads CASSLGLGLDTEAFF. The DNA for the CDR3 is TGTGCCAGCAGCTTAGGTTTGGGGCTGGACACTGAAGCTTTCTTT.

The chain couples TRBV30 to TRBJ1-3; possibly TRBD1 for D (6 bases). In germline, CDR1 is GTSNPN, CDR2 SVGIG (reference sequence). The CDR3 is 14 residues long. The V gene lost 4 bases and the J gene lost 4 bases, with 14 bases spanning the gap. DNA for the CDR3: TGTGCCTGGACTGCCGTCGGGGGCGGAAACACCATATATTTT. Its translation: CAWTAVGGGNTIYF.

J is TRBJ2-3 and V is TRBV5-1, with 7 nucleotides matching TRBD2. CDR3 length: 14 amino acids. V dropped 2 bases and J dropped 6; count of bases not matched to a gene: 6. Per germline, CDR1 SGHRS and CDR2 YFSETQ. The CDR3 coding sequence is TGCGCCAGCAGCTTCGAGACTAGCATTGATACGCAGTATTTT. Amino acid sequence: CASSFETSIDTQYF.